A selection of T cell receptor beta chains follows, all from one sample in a study of blood T cell repertoires in COVID-19. TCRdb's copy holds only in-frame clones and misses some; the assay was immunoSEQ multiplex PCR. The table shows about 280,000 clones, with roughly 85% occurring only once. The sample was PBMCs or T cells enriched from blood (not recorded which). All receptors come from a woman in her forties or fifties who had recovered from COVID-19. CDR3s include the opening cysteine and the closing phenylalanine or tryptophan. D genes are given only for firm matches. Clone sizes are given selectively: once, few, many, or a class where the clone is expanded.

J gene	V gene	D gene	clone size	CDR3 DNA	CDR3 protein
TRBJ2-6	TRBV29-1	TRBD2	-	TGCAGCGTTGTAGCGGGAGCGTTCGGTGGGGCCAACGTCCTGACTTTC	CSVVAGAFGGANVLTF
TRBJ1-4	TRBV7-3	-	-	TGTGCCAGCAGGACGTCCGGGAAACGTCTTGAAAAACTGTTTTTT	CASRTSGKRLEKLFF
TRBJ2-5	TRBV5-6	TRBD1	-	TGTGCCAGCAGCTGGGACAGGTTCCAAGAGACCCAGTACTTC	CASSWDRFQETQYF
TRBJ2-7	TRBV2	-	-	TGTGCCAGCAGGGAAGGGGTGACGGGGGAGCAGTACTTC	CASREGVTGEQYF
TRBJ1-5	TRBV19	-	few	TGTGCCAGTAGTAACAGGGACGGCAATCAGCCCCAGCATTTT	CASSNRDGNQPQHF
TRBJ2-5	TRBV4-3	TRBD1	-	TGCGCCAGCAGCCATTCCGACAGGGGGGGAGAGACCCAGTACTTC	CASSHSDRGGETQYF
TRBJ1-2	TRBV5-6	TRBD1	few	TGTGCCAGCAGCAGGGGACAGGGGGCTGGCTACACCTTC	CASSRGQGAGYTF
TRBJ1-2	TRBV2	TRBD1	-	TGTGCCAGCAGGAGGGCAGGGGGCGGCTATGGCTACACCTTC	CASRRAGGGYGYTF
TRBJ2-3	TRBV7-2	TRBD2	once	TGTGCCAGCAGCCACCGGAGCGGGGGGGCCGATACGCAGTATTTT	CASSHRSGGADTQYF
TRBJ2-2	TRBV9	-	-	TGTGCCAGCAGCGTAGGGGCTCATCGCGGGGAGCTGTTTTTT	CASSVGAHRGELFF
TRBJ1-3	TRBV18	-	-	TGTGCCAGCTCACTTAGCGACTCTGGAAACACCATATATTTT	CASSLSDSGNTIYF
TRBJ1-2	TRBV5-6	-	-	TGTGCCAGCAGCTTAGGCCAGGCTGCCCGCGGCTACACCTTC	CASSLGQAARGYTF
TRBJ2-3	TRBV3-1/TRBV3-2	-	-	TGTGCCAGCAGCCAGAGCCGTTCAGATACGCAGTATTTT	CASSQSRSDTQYF
TRBJ2-7	TRBV19	TRBD1	few	TGTGCCAGTAGCAAAGGACCTGGTGGGGGACAGGGTCCCTACGAGCAGTACTTC	CASSKGPGGGQGPYEQYF
TRBJ2-5	TRBV7-9	TRBD2	-	TGTGCCAGCAGCTTAGTGGGGACTAGCAGGGAGACCCAGTACTTC	CASSLVGTSRETQYF
TRBJ2-1	TRBV5-6	-	-	TGTGCCAGCAGCTTGGAGGGGCGGGGGCTGTACAATGAGCAGTTCTTC	CASSLEGRGLYNEQFF
TRBJ2-7	TRBV27	-	-	TGTGCCAGCAGTTTTACCTCCCGGGACTCCCGAGTCGAGCAGTACTTC	CASSFTSRDSRVEQYF
TRBJ1-3	TRBV5-1	-	once	TGCGCCAGCAGCTCCGCAGGCGGAAACACCATATATTTT	CASSSAGGNTIYF
TRBJ1-4	TRBV7-6	-	-	TGTGCCAGCACCCGGCGGGGGACAACTAATGAAAAACTGTTTTTT	CASTRRGTTNEKLFF
TRBJ1-5	TRBV5-1	-	-	TGCGCCAGCAGCTTGGATGGGGGGAGCAATCAGCCCCAGCATTTT	CASSLDGGSNQPQHF
TRBJ2-5	TRBV9	TRBD2	-	TGTGCCAGCAGCGAAAGTAGCGGGGGGGCGTACCAAGAGACCCAGTACTTC	CASSESSGGAYQETQYF
TRBJ2-6	TRBV24-1	-	-	TGTGCCACCAGTGAGACCCCGGGAAAGGAGGGTACCTCTGGGGCCAACGTCCTGACTTTC	CATSETPGKEGTSGANVLTF
TRBJ2-6	TRBV7-9	TRBD1	-	TGTGCCAGCAGCTTCGGGACAGGGGGCGGCTCTGGGGCCAACGTCCTGACTTTC	CASSFGTGGGSGANVLTF
TRBJ1-2	TRBV2	TRBD1	-	TGTGCCAGCATGAAACAGGGGGCCTATGGCTACACCTTC	CASMKQGAYGYTF
TRBJ1-2	TRBV9	TRBD1	-	TGTGCCAGCAGCCCGCAGGGACAGATCTATGGCTACACCTTC	CASSPQGQIYGYTF
TRBJ1-2	TRBV6-2/TRBV6-3	-	-	TGTGCCAGCAGTTATACAGTCTATGGCTACACCTTC	CASSYTVYGYTF